The subject of this entry is one T cell receptor (beta chain). The record originates from a study of blood T cell repertoires in COVID-19. Study-wide context: Sites across the United States, Italy and Spain contributed samples from acute and convalescent COVID-19. From T cells, B-cell-depleted T cells, or PBMCs came the material, which was cDNA or gDNA.

The assay was immunoSEQ multiplex PCR, and TCRdb's table has in-frame clones only and misses some. The sample holds around 200,000 clones, about 86% seen once. Looked up from germline, CDR1 is SGHNT and CDR2 is YENEEA. The CDR3 runs to 16 residues. J lost 3 bases, V lost 1 base, and 9 bases had no gene match. The V call is TRBV11-3, the J call TRBJ2-7; TRBD2 agrees at 7 bases. Sequenced sample: peripheral blood. This clonotype was sampled from a man aged 30 to 39 with active or convalescent COVID-19. CDR3 bases: TGTGCCAGCAGCTTAGCCCGCGGGAGAGAAAGCTACGAGCAGTACTTC. This encodes CASSLARGRESYEQYF.